The TCR beta chain described here comes from a study of Graves' ophthalmopathy and Graves' hyperthyroidism. Findings of the study overall: In blood appeared most of the expanded thyroid clonotypes whose frequency exceeded 0.001. Between ophthalmopathy and stable hyperthyroidism, a 13-signature model drew a separation with 87.88% sensitivity and around 80% specificity.

Note on this clonotype: Its cognate antigen is unknown.

Per the germline V gene, CDR1 is MGHDK and CDR2 is SYGVNS. CDR3 size: 14 residues. The J segment lost 0 bases and the V segment lost 6 bases, leaving 4 bases of the junction unmatched. Amplifying from RNA transcripts, the study obtained TCR beta CDR3 regions. An opening RT-PCR round employed HTBI primers and preceded a second-round multiplex PCR. TCRdb re-called the multiplex PCR reads with MiXCR, one entry per CDR3 protein. The profile covers hundreds of thousands of distinct CDR3 sequences, with over 40% appearing a single time and 3.3% taken by the ten largest. The PBMCs had their origin in around 9.1 ml of fresh peripheral blood.

This clonotype was sampled from an adult man with Graves' ophthalmopathy. The sample consisted of peripheral blood. The chain is built from TRBV25-1 and TRBJ1-1; 7 bases line up with TRBD1. The CDR3 region is CASRNRGLNTEAFF. The DNA of the CDR3 is TGTGCCAGCAGGAACAGGGGATTGAACACTGAAGCTTTCTTT. The full variable domain, in which reference TRBV25-1 and TRBJ1-1 provide the parts outside the CDR3, is EADIYQTPRYLVIGTGKKITLECSQTMGHDKMYWYQQDPGMELHLIHYSYGVNSTEKGDLSSESTVSRIRTEHFPLTLESARPSHTSQYLCASRNRGLNTEAFFGQGTRLTVV.